Presented here are 15 T cell receptor beta chains from one specimen sequenced in a study of radiation and T cells in renal cell carcinoma. Clones were read by immunoSEQ multiplex PCR, and TCRdb kept only the in-frame ones, dropping some. Counted here are about 59,000 clones, 78% occurring once; the ten biggest clones make up about 7.3%. The time point denotes: baseline pretreatment blood. Treatment indicated: 15 Gy SBRT to primary tumor, nephrectomy 4 weeks later. Sequences were derived from blood, sampled from a patient whose treatment included radiotherapy and nephrectomy. The receptors shown here come from a man aged 60 to 75 with renal cell carcinoma.

This chain connects TRBV7-9 to TRBJ2-5, with D unclear. The DNA end favors TRBJ2-7, so the J call may be wrong. The CDR3 covers 12 residues. The V gene's germline CDR1 is SEHNR and CDR2 FQNEAQ (reference sequence). The CDR3 reads CASSYSTYEQYF. The CDR3 DNA reads TGTGCCAGCAGCTACAGTACTTACGAGCAGTACTTC.

The CDR3 sequence is CASSIDRGYGYTF. The DNA of the CDR3 is TGTGCCAGTAGTATTGACAGGGGCTATGGCTACACCTTC. The chain uses TRBV19 and TRBJ1-2, with TRBD1 matching over 8 bases. The CDR3 consists of 13 residues. V lost 3 bases, J lost 4 bases, and 1 base stayed unmatched. Germline V gene data show CDR1 as LNHDA and CDR2 as SQIVND (reference sequence).

The chain couples TRBV5-1 to TRBJ1-1; perhaps TRBD1 as D (6 bases). V was shortened by 5 bases and J by 5 bases, with 16 bases between the two germline ends. Germline CDR1 reads SGHRS; CDR2 reads YFSETQ. The CDR3 length is 14 residues. The CDR3: CASSIQGGRTEAFF. CDR3 nucleotide sequence: TGCGCCAGCAGTATACAGGGAGGGAGGACTGAAGCTTTCTTT.

V gene TRBV14 combines with J gene TRBJ1-1; the match to TRBD1 covers 7 bases. The CDR3 totals 18 residues. Germline CDR1 SGHDN, CDR2 FVKESK. V dropped 3 bases and J dropped 8; count of bases not matched to a gene: 21. The CDR3 reads CASSQLELDRYRLTEAFF. In nucleotides, the CDR3 is TGTGCCAGCAGCCAGTTGGAGTTGGACAGGTATCGTCTCACCGAAGCTTTCTTT.

The V gene is TRBV5-6, the J gene TRBJ2-1, with D perhaps TRBD2 (5 bases). The V gene's germline CDR1 is SGHDT and CDR2 YYEEEE. This CDR3 contains 15 residues. Trimming shortened V by 2 bases and J by 7 bases, and 16 bases separated the two germline ends. CDR3 protein: CASSLRGINRNEQFF. CDR3 nucleotides: TGTGCCAGCAGCTTAAGAGGGATCAATCGAAATGAGCAGTTCTTC.

J is TRBJ2-7 and V is TRBV30, with 7 bases identical to TRBD2. The CDR3 extends over 14 amino acids. The germline V gene has CDR1 GTSNPN and CDR2 SVGIG (reference sequence). V shed 2 bases and J 5 bases; nucleotides not matched to a gene: 9. The CDR3 DNA sequence: TGTGCCTGGAGTCCTGGGGGGGAACTGGACGAGCAGTACTTC. It translates to CAWSPGGELDEQYF.

The CDR3 sequence: CASSQDPRGAGTEAFF. For the CDR3, the DNA is TGCGCCAGCAGCCAAGACCCCAGGGGCGCTGGCACTGAAGCTTTCTTT. V and J are TRBV4-1 and TRBJ1-1; possible D gene TRBD1, 6 bases. The ends were cut back, 0 bases at V and 4 bases at J, with 15 bases in the middle. CDR1 and CDR2 (germline): MGHRA, YSYEKL. This CDR3 spans 16 amino acids.

J is TRBJ1-3 and V is TRBV7-8, with no clear D. CDR3 size: 15 residues. Germline loops: CDR1 SGHVS, CDR2 FQNEAQ. Trimming shortened V by 2 bases and J by 4 bases, and 12 bases separated the two germline ends. CDR3 residues: CASSLIVSAGNTIYF. The CDR3, as DNA: TGTGCCAGCAGCTTAATTGTCTCAGCCGGAAACACCATATATTTT.

This clone showed up just once. This chain uses TRBV11-3 with TRBJ2-3; TRBD2 aligns across 8 bases. Losses at the gene ends were 5 bases for V and 9 bases for J; bases not matched to a gene: 16. CDR1 and CDR2 (germline): SGHNT, YENEEA. The CDR3 spans 16 residues. The CDR3: CASSPREDLQRGTQYF. The CDR3 DNA reads as TGTGCCAGCAGCCCGAGAGAGGACCTCCAGCGGGGGACGCAGTATTTT.

CDR3 DNA: TGTGCCAGCAGCTTAGTTGAGCTAGCTGATACGCAGTATTTT. Protein product: CASSLVELADTQYF. This rearrangement joins TRBV7-8 to TRBJ2-3; D perhaps matches TRBD2 (5 bases). V shed 1 base and J shed 6 bases, with 11 bases lying between them. The CDR3 extends over 14 amino acids. In germline, CDR1 is SGHVS, CDR2 FQNEAQ.

V is TRBV19 and J is TRBJ2-2; TRBD1 matches at 9 bases. Germline lookup yields CDR1 LNHDA and CDR2 SQIVND (reference sequence). The CDR3 covers 16 residues. V trimming: 3 bases; J trimming: 6 bases; junction bases outside the gene matches: 8. CDR3 nucleotides: TGTGCCAGTAGTATTGGGGGACAGGGCAGGGCCGGGGAGCTGTTTTTT. This gives the protein CASSIGGQGRAGELFF.

The V call is TRBV5-1, the J call TRBJ1-4; no clear D. This CDR3 region has 15 residues. The germline CDR1 and CDR2 sequences are SGHRS and YFSETQ. V lost 4 bases and J 4 bases, leaving 14 bases between the germline ends. CDR3 DNA sequence: TGCGCCAGCAGCCGGAGGGATGATCGTAATGAAAAACTGTTTTTT. Translating it yields CASSRRDDRNEKLFF. Supplemented by reference TRBV5-1 and TRBJ1-4, the full variable domain reads KAGVTQTPRYLIKTRGQQVTLSCSPISGHRSVSWYQQTPGQGLQFLFEYFSETQRNKGNFPGRFSGRQFSNSRSEMNVSTLELGDSALYLCASSRRDDRNEKLFFGSGTQLSVL.

V usage is TRBV11-1 and J usage is TRBJ2-2; tentative D call: TRBD2 (6 bases). Per germline, CDR1 SGHAT and CDR2 FQDESV (reference sequence). With 2 bases removed from V and 9 bases from J, the gap between germline ends came to 19 bases. The length of the CDR3 is 16 residues. The CDR3 is CASSLSGGTGVRELFF. DNA of the CDR3: TGTGCCAGCAGCTTAAGTGGCGGGACCGGGGTGAGGGAGCTGTTTTTT.

This rearrangement joins TRBV4-3 to TRBJ2-5, with TRBD2 matching over 7 bases. Germline lookup yields CDR1 LGHNA and CDR2 YSLEER. The trim removed 3 bases at V and 2 bases at J, leaving 0 bases unmatched. The CDR3 has 13 residues. CDR3 region: CASSQGGQETQYF. The CDR3 bases are TGCGCCAGCAGCCAGGGGGGGCAAGAGACCCAGTACTTC.

This chain links TRBV19 with TRBJ1-2; D gene ambiguous. This CDR3 comprises 13 residues. The germline gives CDR1 LNHDA, CDR2 SQIVND (reference sequence). V gave up 7 bases and J gave up 0 bases, with 9 bases separating them. The CDR3 region is CASTQITNYGYTF. Here the CDR3 DNA reads TGTGCCAGTACCCAAATTACTAACTATGGCTACACCTTC. Full variable domain (outside the CDR3, taken from reference TRBV19 and TRBJ1-2): DGGITQSPKYLFRKEGQNVTLSCEQNLNHDAMYWYRQDPGQGLRLIYYSQIVNDFQKGDIAEGYSVSREKKESFPLTVTSAQKNPTAFYLCASTQITNYGYTFGSGTRLTVV.